This passage covers 9 T cell receptor beta chains from one sample sequenced in a study of T-cell reconstitution after alpha-beta-depleted transplantation in children. Unique molecular identifiers featured in how the TCRbeta library was prepared. Via MiXCR, TCRdb re-called the PCR reads, giving one row per CDR3 protein. The sample lists over 45,000 distinct CDR3 sequences; 44% were seen once. Source: PBMCs, mostly from graft donor cells, taken 360 days after TCRalphabeta/CD19-depleted stem cell transplant. These receptors all stem from a male patient under 18 who had a stem cell transplant for acute lymphoblastic leukemia, so the T cells may come from the graft donor.

Comments on this clonotype: Its ends do not fully match the called genes, so a read error is possible. The V and J genes are TRBV29-1 and TRBJ2-7; weak D call: TRBD2 (5 bases). Germline-derived CDR1 and CDR2 are SQVTM and ANQGSEA. The CDR3 sequence is 12 residues long. The CDR3 reads CSVEDRDYCQIF. The CDR3 DNA follows: TGCAGCGTTGAAGATCGGGATTACTGCCAGATATTC.

V is TRBV24-1 and J is TRBJ1-1; 9 bases match TRBD1. The CDR3 is 17 amino acids. Germline V gives CDR1 KGHDR, CDR2 SFDVKD. Germline trimming cut 3 bases from V and 7 bases from J; bases unmatched to any gene: 14. CDR3 DNA: TGTGCCACCAGTGATCCCCCTTGGACAGGGGACTATGGTGAAGCTTTCTTT. It translates to CATSDPPWTGDYGEAFF.

The chain has TRBV5-1 and TRBJ2-5; TRBD1 matches 8 bases. Germline assignment: CDR1 SGHRS and CDR2 YFSETQ. This CDR3 is 14 amino acids long. V shed 3 bases and J 2 bases; nucleotides not matched to a gene: 3. The CDR3 DNA reads as TGCGCCAGCAGCTCGTGGACAGGGCAAGAGACCCAGTACTTC. Protein product: CASSSWTGQETQYF.

This clonotype was recorded only once. The chain's CDR3 is CAISVRSSYNSPLHF. The CDR3 bases are TGTGCCATCAGTGTGAGGAGCTCCTATAATTCACCCCTCCACTTT. This chain connects TRBV10-3 to TRBJ1-6; D is ambiguous. Germline V gene sequence: CDR1 ENHRY, CDR2 SYGVKD. V was trimmed by 4 bases and J by 0 bases, leaving 7 bases between them. The CDR3 has 15 residues.

This clonotype was counted ten times or more. The chain uses TRBV27 and TRBJ2-7; no clear D. Germline V CDR1 and CDR2: MNHEY, SMNVEV (reference sequence). The V and J ends lost 4 bases and 1 base respectively, with 2 bases between them. CDR3 length: 11 amino acids. The CDR3 nucleotides are TGTGCCAGCAGTTATTCCTACGAGCAGTACTTC. It yields the protein CASSYSYEQYF.

The chain is built from TRBV28 and TRBJ2-5; D call uncertain. V lost 5 bases, J lost 4 bases, and 14 bases lay in between. The germline V gene has CDR1 MDHEN and CDR2 SYDVKM. The CDR3 has 14 residues. The CDR3 nucleotides read TGTGCCAGCAGTCAAGGCTTCCTCCGAGAGACCCAGTACTTC. Translated: CASSQGFLRETQYF.

This clonotype has just a few counts. The chain uses TRBV6-6 and TRBJ1-1; 9 nucleotides match TRBD1. This CDR3 is built from 13 residues. V lost 5 bases to trimming and J lost 6 bases; unmatched junction nucleotides: 4. CDR1 MNHNY and CDR2 SVGAGI come from the germline V gene (reference sequence). The CDR3 DNA reads TGTGCCAGCAGTAAGGGACAGGGCCCTGAAGCTTTCTTT. As protein: CASSKGQGPEAFF.

This chain joins TRBV5-1 and TRBJ2-5; 9 bases align to TRBD2. The germline gives CDR1 SGHRS, CDR2 YFSETQ. Trimming took 7 bases from V and 3 from J; bases not matched to a gene: 7. This CDR3 is 14 amino acids long. DNA of the CDR3: TGCGCCAGCCGACAGGGACTAGCTGAAGAGACCCAGTACTTC. This translates into CASRQGLAEETQYF.

The chain recombines TRBV9 with TRBJ2-3, with TRBD2 as a possible D gene (5 bases). The CDR3 spans 12 residues. Germline lookup yields CDR1 SGDLS and CDR2 YYNGEE. The V and J ends lost 3 bases and 5 bases respectively, with 7 bases between them. As DNA, the CDR3 is TGTGCCAGCAGCGCCGGGATAGATACGCAGTATTTT. Amino acid sequence: CASSAGIDTQYF.